Following are 21 T cell receptor beta chains from one sample sequenced in a study of blood T cell repertoires in COVID-19. Measured with immunoSEQ multiplex PCR; TCRdb has only the in-frame clones, and not every one. The sample records about 150,000 clones, 84% being singletons. The sequencing input was peripheral blood. The receptor source for this set is a woman older than 75 with COVID-19, enrolled during active disease.

V gene TRBV30 combines with J gene TRBJ1-2; D is unclear. Per the germline V gene, CDR1 is GTSNPN and CDR2 is SVGIG (reference sequence). The CDR3 spans 9 residues. Here the CDR3 DNA reads TGTGCTTCAGGCAGTGGCTACACCTTC. It codes for CASGSGYTF.

The genes are TRBV6-1 and TRBJ2-7; 9 bases fit TRBD1. The CDR3 totals 16 residues. From germline, CDR1 is MNHNS and CDR2 SASEGT. With V trimmed by 2 bases and J by 2 bases, 7 bases remained unmatched. The DNA for the CDR3 is TGTGCCAGCAGTGAAAAACAGGGGGCAAAGACCTACGAGCAGTACTTC. Encoded protein: CASSEKQGAKTYEQYF.

This chain joins TRBV27 and TRBJ2-3; possibly TRBD2 for D (5 bases). The CDR3 has 12 residues. Deletions cut 3 bases from V and 7 bases from J, with 8 bases between. From germline, CDR1 is MNHEY and CDR2 SMNVEV (reference sequence). In DNA form, the CDR3 reads TGTGCCAGCAGTTTTTTCGGGAATACGCAGTATTTT. Its translation is CASSFFGNTQYF.

The chain links TRBV7-7 to TRBJ2-7, with TRBD1 matching 10 bases. The CDR3 is 14 residues long. The V gene end was trimmed by 5 bases and the J gene end by 1 base; junction bases not matched to a gene: 2. Germline V gene sequence: CDR1 SSHAT, CDR2 FNYEAQ (reference sequence). The DNA for the CDR3 is TGTGCCAGCAGCGTGGGACAGGGGTCCTACGAGCAGTACTTC. It is translated as CASSVGQGSYEQYF.

V usage is TRBV10-3 and J usage is TRBJ2-5, with a tentative D call TRBD1 (5 bases). The ends were cut back, 6 bases at V and 2 bases at J, with 13 bases in the middle. The CDR3 runs to 14 residues. Germline CDR1 and CDR2: ENHRY and SYGVKD. The CDR3 region is CAIRPTVFQETQYF. The CDR3 bases are TGTGCCATCAGGCCGACAGTTTTTCAAGAGACCCAGTACTTC.

The CDR3 loop is CASRDEGSYNSPLHF. Here the CDR3 DNA reads TGTGCCAGCAGGGACGAGGGCTCCTATAATTCACCCCTCCACTTT. The chain links TRBV5-4 to TRBJ1-6; D ambiguous. Trimming removed 5 bases from V and 0 bases from J, with 9 bases in between. The CDR3 totals 15 residues. Looked up from germline, CDR1 is SGHNT and CDR2 is YYREEE (reference sequence).

In DNA form, the CDR3 reads TGTGCCAGCTCACTAGCGGGAGCACTTTACGAGCAGTACTTC. It yields the protein CASSLAGALYEQYF. This chain links TRBV18 with TRBJ2-7; the match to TRBD2 covers 9 bases. This CDR3 is 14 amino acids long. The V gene's germline CDR1 is KGHSH and CDR2 LQKENI. Germline trimming cut 4 bases from V and 4 bases from J; bases unmatched to any gene: 5. Filled out from reference TRBV18 and TRBJ2-7, the complete variable domain reads NAGVMQNPRHLVRRRGQEARLRCSPMKGHSHVYWYRQLPEEGLKFMVYLQKENIIDESGMPKERFSAEFPKEGPSILRIQQVVRGDSAAYFCASSLAGALYEQYFGPGTRLTVT.

J is TRBJ1-4 and V is TRBV5-1; 9 bases agree with TRBD1. This CDR3 is 15 amino acids long. From germline, CDR1 is SGHRS and CDR2 YFSETQ. Trimming cost V 4 bases and J 2 bases; bases outside gene matches: 3. The CDR3 region is CASSVQGATNEKLFF. The CDR3 region has the DNA TGCGCCAGCAGCGTACAGGGGGCGACTAATGAAAAACTGTTTTTT.

The rearrangement uses TRBV11-2 and TRBJ1-6; D is unresolved. The CDR3 runs to 14 residues. Deletions cut 5 bases from V and 7 bases from J, with 12 bases between. From germline, CDR1 is SGHAT and CDR2 FQNNGV. CDR3 residues: CASSTIGLNSPLHF. CDR3 DNA: TGTGCCAGCAGCACCATCGGACTAAATTCACCCCTCCACTTT.

The chain uses TRBV9 and TRBJ2-1; D perhaps matches TRBD2 (6 bases). The germline CDR1 and CDR2 sequences are SGDLS and YYNGEE. V was pared by 7 bases and J by 6 bases, with 17 bases between. CDR3 length: 14 amino acids. CDR3 sequence: CASGGTGPSNEQFF. CDR3 in DNA: TGTGCCAGCGGCGGGACTGGGCCTAGCAATGAGCAGTTCTTC.

V and J are TRBV4-2 and TRBJ2-7; 13 nucleotides line up with TRBD2. Germline CDR1 reads LGHNA; CDR2 reads YNFKEQ. The V gene end was trimmed by 1 base and the J gene end by 4 bases; junction bases not matched to a gene: 1. CDR3 size: 15 residues. CDR3 DNA sequence: TGTGCCAGCAGCCAAGGGACTAGCGGGGGATACGAGCAGTACTTC. Encoded protein: CASSQGTSGGYEQYF.

The chain joins TRBV3-1 (or the pseudogene TRBV3-2) to TRBJ2-7; D remains unclear. CDR3 length: 12 residues. Trimming cost V 1 base and J 12 bases, with 13 bases left between them. In germline, CDR1 is LGHDT, CDR2 YNNKEL (reference sequence). The chain's CDR3 is CASSQVFSPRYF. The CDR3 bases are TGTGCCAGCAGCCAAGTATTTTCTCCCAGGTACTTC.

This chain links TRBV9 with TRBJ1-1, with D unclear. V was clipped by 4 bases and J by 1 base, with 5 bases between them. The V gene's germline CDR1 is SGDLS and CDR2 YYNGEE. This CDR3 comprises 12 residues. DNA for the CDR3: TGTGCCAGCAGCCGACAGAACACTGAAGCTTTCTTT. It encodes CASSRQNTEAFF.

The chain uses TRBV18 and TRBJ1-4, with a weak D call TRBD1 (5 bases). Germline V gives CDR1 KGHSH, CDR2 LQKENI. CDR3 length equals 16 residues. V was shortened by 2 bases and J by 5 bases, with 15 bases between the two germline ends. CDR3: CASSPFDPGLNEKLFF. The DNA of the CDR3 is TGTGCCAGCTCACCATTCGACCCGGGACTCAATGAAAAACTGTTTTTT.

The chain is built from TRBV5-1 and TRBJ2-3; a weak D match, TRBD2 (6 bases). Between the trimmed V and J ends, which lost 2 bases and 3 bases, there was a span of 7 bases. This CDR3 region has 13 residues. CDR1 and CDR2 (germline): SGHRS, YFSETQ. As DNA, the CDR3 is TGCGCCAGCAGCTTCGGGGGAACAGATACGCAGTATTTT. It codes for CASSFGGTDTQYF.

CDR3 bases: TGTGCCAGCACCTCCAGGGGAGCGGATACGCAGTATTTT. Its translation is CASTSRGADTQYF. The chain joins TRBV3-1 (or the pseudogene TRBV3-2) to TRBJ2-3; weak D call: TRBD1 (6 bases). Germline lookup yields CDR1 LGHDT and CDR2 YNNKEL (reference sequence). This CDR3 region has 13 residues. V lost 7 bases and J 6 bases, leaving 14 bases between the germline ends.

The chain recombines TRBV4-2 with TRBJ2-1; D not resolved. Trimming took 4 bases from V and 0 from J, leaving 10 bases between them. Germline assignment: CDR1 LGHNA and CDR2 YNFKEQ. The CDR3 runs to 15 residues. CDR3 in DNA: TGTGCCAGCAGCCGAGCATCGAGCTCCTACAATGAGCAGTTCTTC. It is translated as CASSRASSSYNEQFF.

This chain joins TRBV7-9 and TRBJ2-5; the match to TRBD1 covers 8 bases. V lost 10 bases to trimming and J lost 6 bases; unmatched junction nucleotides: 10. The germline CDR1 and CDR2 sequences are SEHNR and FQNEAQ (reference sequence). CDR3 length: 13 amino acids. The CDR3 loop reads CATGTGGGKTQYF. The CDR3 bases are TGTGCCACCGGGACAGGAGGGGGTAAGACCCAGTACTTC.

This chain links TRBV5-6 with TRBJ2-7, with 7 bases lining up with TRBD2. CDR1 SGHDT and CDR2 YYEEEE come from the germline V gene. V shed 4 bases, J shed 6 bases, and the junction held 4 bases outside the gene matches. CDR3 size: 12 residues. In DNA, the CDR3 is TGTGCCAGCAGCCCCCCGGGGGGCGAGCAGTACTTC. This translates into CASSPPGGEQYF.

The J gene is TRBJ2-1, the V gene TRBV6-5; 7 positions agree with TRBD1. The CDR3 is 14 residues long. J lost 3 bases, V lost 6 bases, and 5 bases had no gene match. In germline, CDR1 is MNHEY, CDR2 SVGAGI. CDR3 residues: CASSHGQDYNEQFF. Here the CDR3 DNA reads TGTGCCAGCAGCCACGGACAGGACTACAATGAGCAGTTCTTC.

The chain has TRBV27 and TRBJ2-1; no firm D call. There are 16 residues in the CDR3. V shed 3 bases and J shed 0 bases, with 12 bases lying between them. CDR1 and CDR2 from the germline V gene are MNHEY and SMNVEV (reference sequence). The DNA for the CDR3 is TGTGCCAGCAGTTTCCTCCCGGTTAGCTCCTACAATGAGCAGTTCTTC. The encoded protein is CASSFLPVSSYNEQFF.